What follows describes a single T cell receptor beta chain. Its antigen remains unidentified. This record comes from a study of cytomegalovirus exposure and HLA in healthy donors. Study conclusions and caveats: In a later analysis, a missense DCLRE1C variant was linked to TCR beta V- and J-gene trimming. The CMV antigen specificity of a few CMV-associated chains was confirmed through in vitro analysis. Immune exposure information available was restricted to CMV serostatus. When a later analysis was performed, an Asian-associated ancestry cluster reportedly had fewer N-insertions than the roughly 630-donor mean.

V was shortened by 5 bases and J by 6 bases, with 19 bases between the two germline ends. The germline CDR1 and CDR2 sequences are LNHNV and YYDKDF (reference sequence). The CDR3 totals 15 residues. The PCR employed 60 Vbeta primers together with 13 Jbeta primers. Assay: immunoSEQ multiplex PCR; the TCRdb copy retains only in-frame clones and omits some. The repertoire holds 100,000 to 150,000 clones, with 65% to 85% as singletons. Material for sequencing was PBMCs. This sequence joins TRBV15 and TRBJ1-2; possibly TRBD1 for D (5 bases). This TCR was recovered from a boy aged 5-17 years in good health and CMV-seronegative. The CDR3 nucleotides are TGTGCCACCAGCTCCCGAGGGGAGGGGCAGAATGGCTACACCTTC. Translated, it gives CATSSRGEGQNGYTF.